This is a list of T cell receptor beta chains from one sample in a study of shared clonotypes between healthy human individuals. Method: immunoSEQ multiplex PCR; TCRdb's copy keeps in-frame clones and lacks some. The table lists around 2.5 million clones, over 85% of them singletons. Sample: naive CD4+ T cells from PBMCs. These receptor sequences come from a man younger than 35 in good health. Some clones in this sample may be carry-over from other donors' samples. Each CDR3 is given with its conserved first and last residue. D genes are given only for firm matches. Size tells how often a clone was seen (once, few, many) or the class of an expanded clone, and some rows leave it out.

TRBV25-1,-,TRBJ2-1,TRBD2,TGTGCCAGCAGTGAGCTAGCGGGAGTCTCCTACAATGAGCAGTTCTTC,CASSELAGVSYNEQFF
TRBV28,-,TRBJ2-2,-,TGTGCCAGCAGTGCCCCGGGGAGGATAGCCGGGGAGCTGTTTTTT,CASSAPGRIAGELFF
TRBV19,-,TRBJ1-1,-,TGTGCCAGTACTCCTCGATACAGGGACGGTGAAGCTTTCTTT,CASTPRYRDGEAFF
TRBV5-1,-,TRBJ2-2,-,TGCGCCAGCAGCTCTACCGAGAACACCGGGGAGCTGTTTTTT,CASSSTENTGELFF
TRBV13,-,TRBJ1-2,-,TGTGCCAGCAGCCCCGGGGAGGGGAGGTCCAACTATGGCTACACCTTC,CASSPGEGRSNYGYTF
TRBV15,-,TRBJ1-2,TRBD1,TGTGCCACCAGCAGACCGACAGGGATCTATGGCTACACCTTC,CATSRPTGIYGYTF
TRBV6-6,-,TRBJ1-1,-,TGTGCCAGCAGTTACTCGAATTTGGGACATACTGAAGCTTTCTTT,CASSYSNLGHTEAFF
TRBV12-5,-,TRBJ2-2,-,TGTGCTAGTGGTTTGTTAGTCACCCAGAACACCGGGGAGCTGTTTTTT,CASGLLVTQNTGELFF
TRBV6-6,-,TRBJ1-2,TRBD1,TGTGCCAGCTCAACGGGACAGTATGGCTACACCTTC,CASSTGQYGYTF
TRBV5-1,once,TRBJ1-2,-,TGCGCCAGCAGCTTGGCAGCAGCCTATGGCTACACCTTC,CASSLAAAYGYTF
TRBV6-6,-,TRBJ2-1,-,TGTGCCAGCAGTTACTCGGGACCGAGCTCCTACAATGAGCAGTTCTTC,CASSYSGPSSYNEQFF
TRBV11-3,-,TRBJ2-5,-,TGTGCCAGCAGCGCCGGTTCAGGGCCAGAGACCCAGTACTTC,CASSAGSGPETQYF
TRBV28,-,TRBJ1-5,-,TGTGCCAGCAGTCCTGACGGGGGAGGCAATCAGCCCCAGCATTTT,CASSPDGGGNQPQHF
TRBV10-3,-,TRBJ2-5,-,TGTGCCATCAGTGCGGAGACAGCGATGCAAGAGACCCAGTACTTC,CAISAETAMQETQYF
TRBV14,-,TRBJ2-5,-,TGTGCCAGCAGCCAAGTAGGGACGGCCCCGATGCACTTC,CASSQVGTAPMHF
TRBV7-9,once,TRBJ2-7,-,TGTGCCAGCAGCTTAGAGCGGGTTAGCCCCTACGAGCAGTACTTC,CASSLERVSPYEQYF
TRBV18,-,TRBJ1-1,TRBD1,TGTGCCAGCTCACCTATAACGGGACAGTTGAACACTGAAGCTTTCTTT,CASSPITGQLNTEAFF
TRBV28,-,TRBJ2-7,-,TGTGCCAGCAGGCCTAGCGATCGGTACTACGAGCAGTACTTC,CASRPSDRYYEQYF
TRBV6-6,-,TRBJ2-1,TRBD2,TGTGCCAGCAGCCAATCGGGGGGGGGCTACAATGAGCAGTTCTTC,CASSQSGGGYNEQFF
TRBV6-5,-,TRBJ2-2,-,TGTGCCAGCAGTTACGATCCCTACGGGGAGCTGTTTTTT,CASSYDPYGELFF
TRBV7-8,-,TRBJ2-1,-,TGTGCCAGCAGCTTAGTTCCAAGGGGAAACAATGAGCAGTTCTTC,CASSLVPRGNNEQFF
TRBV9,-,TRBJ1-4,-,TGTGCCAGCAGCGTCGGCCTGGGGCGGTCTAATGAAAAACTGTTTTTT,CASSVGLGRSNEKLFF
TRBV28,-,TRBJ2-7,TRBD1,TGTGCCAGCAGGGCAAAATTCCGGGACAGGGCTTACGAGCAGTACTTC,CASRAKFRDRAYEQYF
TRBV28,-,TRBJ2-7,TRBD1,TGTGCCAGCAGTTCAGGGGGCAACTACGAGCAGTACTTC,CASSSGGNYEQYF
TRBV28,-,TRBJ1-1,-,TGTGCCAGCAGTTTGAATGAAGCTTTCTTT,CASSLNEAFF
TRBV19,-,TRBJ1-2,-,TGTGCCAGTACCGATTCGGCGGGGCCCTATGGCTACACCTTC,CASTDSAGPYGYTF
TRBV4-1,-,TRBJ2-7,-,TGCGCCAGCAGCCAAGACGGGGATTTAGAGCAGTACTTC,CASSQDGDLEQYF
TRBV5-8,-,TRBJ2-7,-,TGTGCCAGCAGCTTGGCCCGACAGAGCTACGAGCAGTACTTC,CASSLARQSYEQYF
TRBV7-6,once,TRBJ1-2,-,TGTGCCAGCAGCTTAGTACTAAACTATGGCTACACCTTC,CASSLVLNYGYTF
TRBV12-5,-,TRBJ2-2,-,TGTGCTAGTGGTTTGCTCGACGCTACGAACACCGGGGAGCTGTTTTTT,CASGLLDATNTGELFF
TRBV1,-,TRBJ1-1,-,TGCACCAGCAGCCAACGGGGCAAGGTTGAAGCTTTCTTT,CTSSQRGKVEAFF
TRBV5-4,-,TRBJ2-5,-,TGTGCCAGCAGCTTGATGGGTGACAGGCAAGAGACCCAGTACTTC,CASSLMGDRQETQYF
TRBV6-1,-,TRBJ2-2,-,TGTGCCAGCAGGGGGACTTACACCGGGGAGCTGTTTTTT,CASRGTYTGELFF
TRBV15,-,TRBJ1-4,-,TGTGCCACCAGCAGAGAGTCGGCAGGGAGTTCGGAAAAACTGTTTTTT,CATSRESAGSSEKLFF
TRBV29-1,-,TRBJ2-2,-,TGCAGCGCCTTGGGACAGAACACCGGGGAGCTGTTTTTT,CSALGQNTGELFF
TRBV28,once,TRBJ2-6,TRBD2,TGTGCCAGCAGTTATTGGTCAGCGGGGCTGACTTTC,CASSYWSAGLTF
TRBV4-1,-,TRBJ2-5,-,TGCGCCAGCAGCCAAATTGGGGAGGAGACCCAGTACTTC,CASSQIGEETQYF